This section outlines one T cell receptor (beta chain) sequence together with its context. Its antigen is unknown. A universal primer site and UMIs were added as TCR cDNA was made by 5'RACE template switching. TCRdb called the 5' RACE reads again in MiXCR, with one record for every CDR3 protein. The table has about 320,000 distinct CDR3 sequences, about 4.5% seen once. This record belongs to a study of T cells after yellow fever vaccination. Study results and limitations: Clonotypes shared by both compartments, CD4 and CD8, made up a small share. Weaker overall, the secondary response nonetheless peaked faster (day 5 versus 15). Among primary-vaccination clones, most reappeared after the booster, at roughly 95% for CD4 and approximately 88% for CD8.

V was cut by 4 bases and J by 0 bases, with 13 bases left in between. This CDR3 contains 15 residues. Germline CDR1 reads PRHDT; CDR2 reads FYEKMQ (reference sequence). The chain combines TRBV13 with TRBJ2-7; a weak D match, TRBD2 (5 bases). Sequenced material: PBMCs, taken 15 days after the yellow fever booster vaccination. The sequence came from a man younger than 35 who received the YFV17D yellow fever vaccine. This CDR3 is CASSSIPRGSYEQYF. DNA of the CDR3: TGTGCCAGCAGCTCAATCCCACGGGGCTCCTACGAGCAGTACTTC.